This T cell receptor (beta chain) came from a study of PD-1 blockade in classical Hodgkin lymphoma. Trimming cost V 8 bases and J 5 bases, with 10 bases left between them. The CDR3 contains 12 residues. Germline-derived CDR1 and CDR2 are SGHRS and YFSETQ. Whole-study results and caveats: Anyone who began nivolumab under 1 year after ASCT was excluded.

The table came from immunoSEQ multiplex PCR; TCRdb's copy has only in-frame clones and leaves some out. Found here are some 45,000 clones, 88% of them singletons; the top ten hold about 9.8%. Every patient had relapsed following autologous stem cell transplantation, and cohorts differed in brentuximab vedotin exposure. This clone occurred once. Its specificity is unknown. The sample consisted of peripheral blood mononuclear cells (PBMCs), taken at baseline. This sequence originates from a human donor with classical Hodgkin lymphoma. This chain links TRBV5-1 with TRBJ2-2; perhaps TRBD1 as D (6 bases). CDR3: CASTGNTGELFF. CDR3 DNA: TGCGCCAGTACAGGGAATACCGGGGAGCTGTTTTTT.